This T cell receptor (beta chain) was profiled in a study of T cell responses to AZD1222 COVID-19 vaccine. General study findings and limits: The donors showed a predominance of white British ancestry and of females, with possible underestimation of clonal diversity. Repertoire samples came only from after the peak T cell response.

Sequencing used immunoSEQ multiplex PCR; TCRdb keeps in-frame clones, though not all of them. The profile shows 120,000 or so clones, roughly 82% of them singletons. Second-dose timings of about 4 or about 12 weeks were pooled. Details on this clone: Its antigen is currently unknown.

This sequence originates from an adult who received the AZD1222 COVID-19 vaccine. This specimen was peripheral blood, taken 28 days after the second AZD1222 dose.

The CDR3 here is CAWGQGRNTIYF. DNA for the CDR3: TGTGCCTGGGGACAGGGAAGAAACACCATATATTTT. V is TRBV30 and J is TRBJ1-3, with 8 bases matching TRBD1. Trimming cost V 5 bases and J 5 bases; bases outside gene matches: 2. The CDR3 is 12 residues long. Germline V gene lookup returns CDR1 GTSNPN and CDR2 SVGIG (reference sequence).